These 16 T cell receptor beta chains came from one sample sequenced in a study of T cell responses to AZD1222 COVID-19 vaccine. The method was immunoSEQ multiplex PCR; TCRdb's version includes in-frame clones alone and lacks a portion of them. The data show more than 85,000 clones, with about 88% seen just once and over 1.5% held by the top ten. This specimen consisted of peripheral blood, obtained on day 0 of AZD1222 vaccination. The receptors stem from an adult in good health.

The CDR3 loop reads CASRSRDISYEQYF. CDR3 DNA: TGTGCCAGTAGGTCCCGGGACATCTCCTACGAGCAGTACTTC. The chain has TRBV19 and TRBJ2-7; a possible D gene is TRBD1 (6 bases). Germline V gene lookup returns CDR1 LNHDA and CDR2 SQIVND (reference sequence). The CDR3 length is 14 residues. Trimming cost V 6 bases and J 0 bases, with 12 bases left between them.

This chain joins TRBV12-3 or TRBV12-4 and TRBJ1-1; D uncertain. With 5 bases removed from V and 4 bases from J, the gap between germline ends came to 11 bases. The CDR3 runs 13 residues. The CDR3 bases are TGTGCCAGCAGTACTCCGGGCCGCACTGAAGCTTTCTTT. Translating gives CASSTPGRTEAFF.

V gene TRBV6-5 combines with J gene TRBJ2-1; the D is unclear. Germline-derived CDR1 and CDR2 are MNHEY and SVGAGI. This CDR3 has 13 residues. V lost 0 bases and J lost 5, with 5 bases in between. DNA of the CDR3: TGTGCCAGCAGTTACTCTACAAACAATGAGCAGTTCTTC. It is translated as CASSYSTNNEQFF.

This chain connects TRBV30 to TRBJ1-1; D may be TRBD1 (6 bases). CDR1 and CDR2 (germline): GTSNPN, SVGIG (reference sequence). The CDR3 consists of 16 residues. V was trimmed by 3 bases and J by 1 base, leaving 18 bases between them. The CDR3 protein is CAWRRRPGQKNTEAFF. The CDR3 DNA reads TGTGCCTGGAGGAGACGACCCGGACAGAAGAACACTGAAGCTTTCTTT.

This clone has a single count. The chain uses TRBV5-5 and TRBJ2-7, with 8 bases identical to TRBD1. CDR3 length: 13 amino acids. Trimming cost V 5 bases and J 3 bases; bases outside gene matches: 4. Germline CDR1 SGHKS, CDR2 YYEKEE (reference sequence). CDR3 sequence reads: CASSHTGGYEQYF. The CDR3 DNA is TGTGCCAGCAGTCATACAGGGGGCTACGAGCAGTACTTC.

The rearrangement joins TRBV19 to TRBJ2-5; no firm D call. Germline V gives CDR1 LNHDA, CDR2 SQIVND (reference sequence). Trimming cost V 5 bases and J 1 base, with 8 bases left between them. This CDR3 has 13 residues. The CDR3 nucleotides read TGTGCCAGTAGTTTTGCCGCCCAAGAGACCCAGTACTTC. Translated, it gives CASSFAAQETQYF. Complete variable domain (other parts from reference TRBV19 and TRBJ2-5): DGGITQSPKYLFRKEGQNVTLSCEQNLNHDAMYWYRQDPGQGLRLIYYSQIVNDFQKGDIAEGYSVSREKKESFPLTVTSAQKNPTAFYLCASSFAAQETQYFGPGTRLLVL.

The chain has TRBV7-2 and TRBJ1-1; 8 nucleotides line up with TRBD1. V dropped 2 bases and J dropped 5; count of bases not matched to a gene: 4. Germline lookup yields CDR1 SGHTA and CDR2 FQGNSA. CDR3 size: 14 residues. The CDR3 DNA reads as TGTGCCAGCAGCTTACCTACAGGGGGAACTGAAGCTTTCTTT. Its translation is CASSLPTGGTEAFF.

The DNA of the CDR3 is TGTGCCAGCGCGGGGGTAGCGGGAGCGGGGCAGTTCTTC. It encodes CASAGVAGAGQFF. The genes are TRBV3-1 (or the pseudogene TRBV3-2) and TRBJ2-1, with 9 bases that match TRBD2. The germline V gene has CDR1 LGHDT and CDR2 YNNKEL (reference sequence). V dropped 8 bases and J dropped 12; count of bases not matched to a gene: 11. CDR3 size: 13 residues.

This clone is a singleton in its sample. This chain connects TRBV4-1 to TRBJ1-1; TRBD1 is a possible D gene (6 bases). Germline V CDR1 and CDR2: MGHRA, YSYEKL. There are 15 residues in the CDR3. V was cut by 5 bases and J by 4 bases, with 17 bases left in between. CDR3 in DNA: TGCGCCAGCAGCAACCCGGGACACCTCGGCACTGAAGCTTTCTTT. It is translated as CASSNPGHLGTEAFF.

The CDR3 spells CASSSLLTGHEQYF. CDR3 nucleotides: TGTGCCAGCAGCTCGCTCTTAACAGGTCACGAGCAGTACTTC. The V call is TRBV13, the J call TRBJ2-7, with D maybe TRBD1 (5 bases). This CDR3 is built from 14 residues. Germline loops: CDR1 PRHDT, CDR2 FYEKMQ (reference sequence). The germline V and J ends were trimmed by 4 bases and 5 bases, with 15 bases remaining between them.

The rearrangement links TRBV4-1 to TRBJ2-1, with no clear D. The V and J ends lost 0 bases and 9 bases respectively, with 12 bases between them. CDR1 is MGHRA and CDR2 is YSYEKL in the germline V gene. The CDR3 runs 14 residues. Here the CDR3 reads CASSQEKATSEQFF. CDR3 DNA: TGCGCCAGCAGCCAAGAGAAGGCCACAAGTGAGCAGTTCTTC.

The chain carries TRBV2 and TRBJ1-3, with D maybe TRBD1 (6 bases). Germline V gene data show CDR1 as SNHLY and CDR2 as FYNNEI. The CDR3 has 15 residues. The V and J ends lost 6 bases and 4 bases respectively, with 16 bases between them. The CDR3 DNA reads TGTGCCAGCAGATCCCGGACAGTGGTCGGAAACACCATATATTTT. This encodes CASRSRTVVGNTIYF.

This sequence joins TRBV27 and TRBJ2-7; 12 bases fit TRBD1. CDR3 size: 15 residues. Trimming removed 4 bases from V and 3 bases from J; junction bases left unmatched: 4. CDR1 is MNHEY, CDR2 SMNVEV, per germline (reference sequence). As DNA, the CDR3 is TGTGCCAGCAGTTGGGGGACAGGGGGCCACTACGAGCAGTACTTC. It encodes CASSWGTGGHYEQYF.

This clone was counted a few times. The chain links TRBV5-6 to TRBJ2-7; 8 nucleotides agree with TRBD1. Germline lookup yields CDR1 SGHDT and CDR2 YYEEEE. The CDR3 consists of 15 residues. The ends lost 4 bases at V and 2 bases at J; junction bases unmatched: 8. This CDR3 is CASSRRGQATYEQYF. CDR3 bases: TGTGCCAGCAGCCGAAGGGGACAGGCCACCTACGAGCAGTACTTC.

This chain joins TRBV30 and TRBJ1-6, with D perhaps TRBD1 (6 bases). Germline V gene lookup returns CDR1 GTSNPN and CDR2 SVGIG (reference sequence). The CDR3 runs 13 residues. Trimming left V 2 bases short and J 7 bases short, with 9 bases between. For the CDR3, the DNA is TGTGCCTGGAGTTCCGGACAGAATTCACCCCTCCACTTT. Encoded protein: CAWSSGQNSPLHF. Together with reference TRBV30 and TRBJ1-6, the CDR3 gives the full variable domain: SQTIHQWPATLVQPVGSPLSLECTVEGTSNPNLYWYRQAAGRGLQLLFYSVGIGQISSEVPQNLSASRPQDRQFILSSKKLLLSDSGFYLCAWSSGQNSPLHFGNGTRLTVT.

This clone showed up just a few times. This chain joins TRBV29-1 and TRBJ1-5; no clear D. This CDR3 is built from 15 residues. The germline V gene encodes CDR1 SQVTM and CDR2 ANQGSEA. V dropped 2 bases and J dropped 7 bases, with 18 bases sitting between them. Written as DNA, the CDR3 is TGCAGCGTTGAATTTTCGGAGGGAGGTGGGCAGCCCCAGCATTTT. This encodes CSVEFSEGGGQPQHF.